This TCR beta chain was profiled in a study of shared clonotypes between healthy human individuals (dated by TCRdb to 2018 to 2020). Regarding the study in general: The cohort comprised two women and a few men aged 18 to 49 years. Blood TCR repertoires of five healthy adults were deeply sequenced to estimate repertoire size and the extent of clonotype sharing between individuals. To increase sequencing depth and limit assay-specific biases, TCR repertoire library preparation and sequencing were carried out by different laboratories using diverse techniques. Per donor, three plates each were used for CD4 naive and CD4 memory, two for CD8 naive, and one for CD8 memory. Per donor, leukapheresis produced somewhere between about 0.8 and 9.5 billion PBMCs.

With regard to this clone: Its antigen specificity is not known. Base quality data are lacking; no much larger clone is found one base away.

CD8 naive samples were CD45RO-negative cells positively selected for CCR7, giving a CD45RA+CCR7+ population that excluded TemRA cells. Donors were healthy HIV-negative adults with no recently reported acute infections or vaccinations. Only Caucasian adults living in Nashville, Tennessee, USA were represented among the donors. After blood collection by leukapheresis, PBMCs were isolated using Ficoll-Histopaque density gradient centrifugation and then cryopreserved in the vapor phase of liquid nitrogen. Purity and quantity of every magnetically sorted T cell population were checked by analytical flow cytometry. From each sorted fraction, genomic DNA was isolated and quantified by UV absorbance on a Nanodrop 2000c. The research as a whole found: Incomplete sequencing was indicated by rarefaction of sorted-subset datasets, despite the large sequencing depth. Sharing across a few donors was observed for about 5% of naive CD4, less than 4% of naive CD8, roughly 2.3% of memory CD4, and about 0.38% of memory CD8 clonotypes. Because the study included only a small number of donors, the genetic and exposure-history diversity represented was limited. Naive subsets generally had larger estimated clonotype richness than memory subsets did. Pairwise subsampling led to the expectation that sequencing depth would affect the degree of clonotype sharing among donors. Sampling was restricted to blood, and TCR repertoires in tissues likely differ from the TCR repertoires found in blood. Compared with non-shared clonotypes, the clonotypes found in all four sorted-subset donors had higher generation probabilities.

Using the deep immunoSEQ assay, multiplex PCR amplified TCR CDR3 regions from genomic DNA. Extracted genomic DNA from each cell subset was spread evenly across all wells of several immunoSEQ 96-well plates, with each plate serving as a replicate. For sorted subsets, around 0.2 ug genomic DNA, equal to tens of thousands of T cell genomes, was loaded into each replicate PCR. Purified libraries were measured with a Qubit 3.0 fluorometer, size-checked on a Bioanalyzer 2100, and measured again with the KAPA Library Quantification kit. A separate single-read 150-cycle Illumina NextSeq 550 flow cell was used to sequence each immunoSEQ 96-well plate. In the authors' own workflow: The immunoSEQ output contained only junctional sequences without quality scores, so filtering could not match that applied to full-length reads. Sequences were annotated with PyIR, a Python wrapper for IgBLAST v1.9, using IMGT germline references to assign V/J genes and CDR3. Any read was removed if the V/J assignment was weak (E-value above 1e-6), the CDR3 was missing, or the read contained stop codons, out-of-frame junctions, or ambiguous translated residues. V3J clonotypes were defined by identical inferred V gene, J gene, and CDR3 amino acid sequence. To compute the percentage overlap between repertoires, the number of shared unique clonotypes was divided by the size of the smaller repertoire. Richness of each repertoire was evaluated using RTK rarefaction, the Chao1 estimator, and Recon v2.1 estimates of unobserved clonotypes. Generation probabilities were computed with OLGA for all TCRbeta clonotypes obtained by the gDNA method from a few donors. The immuneACCESS repertoire file appears here via TCRdb, limited to in-frame rearrangements. These files lack a portion of the clones; in checked studies, under half of the deficit traces to unresolved V genes, and the cause of the others is not known. D and trimming come from the DNA, and the V and J calls and clone size come from that table. For this sample there are about 600,000 clones; roughly 98% appear just once. The ten biggest clones cover less than 0.35% of the sample.

V is pruned by 1 base and J by 6 bases, leaving 6 bases of the junction without a gene match. As encoded in the germline V gene (reference sequence), CDR1 is WNHNN while CDR2 is SYGVQD. The CDR3, cysteine through phenylalanine, is 16 amino acids long. Only CDR3 DNA is held: 48 bases, read in frame from base 1. The TCR was taken from a man aged 30-40 years in good health. Source material: naive CD8+ T cells sorted from blood. The label giving this sample's cell subset or site can be read as: CD45RA+CCR7+. The chain couples TRBV10-1 to TRBJ2-7, with TRBD2 matching 13 junction bases. The DNA sequence reads TGCGCCAGCAGTGAGTGGACTAGCGGGAGTGGTGGCGAGCAGTACTTC. The resulting protein is CASSEWTSGSGGEQYF.